Only a few counts were recorded for the clone carrying this T cell receptor (beta chain). As yet, its antigen is unknown. Each donor had around 11 milliliters of peripheral blood drawn. This entry belongs to a study of blood T cells in healthy people across ages. A second PCR of 7 to 11 cycles used a sample-barcoded 5' primer and a J-beta primer mix. The template-switch adaptor, which had 12 random nucleotides, put a tag on each cDNA molecule. In TCRdb, the 5' RACE reads were re-called with MiXCR into one record per CDR3 protein. The sample has hundreds of thousands of distinct CDR3 sequences, roughly 30% seen once. This CDR3 is 15 amino acids long. V shed 7 bases, J shed 1 base, and the junction held 7 bases outside the gene matches. The V gene's germline CDR1 is LNHDA and CDR2 SQIVND (reference sequence). Findings and limits, study-wide: Both naive CD4+ cell counts and diversity were greater in long-lived donors than in aged donors.

The origin of this receptor is a woman aged 80 or older in good health. V and J are TRBV19 and TRBJ2-1, with 7 bases lining up with TRBD1. The source material was blood. The CDR3: CASKPGTVSYNEQFF. In DNA, the CDR3 is TGTGCCAGTAAACCCGGGACAGTTTCCTACAATGAGCAGTTCTTC.